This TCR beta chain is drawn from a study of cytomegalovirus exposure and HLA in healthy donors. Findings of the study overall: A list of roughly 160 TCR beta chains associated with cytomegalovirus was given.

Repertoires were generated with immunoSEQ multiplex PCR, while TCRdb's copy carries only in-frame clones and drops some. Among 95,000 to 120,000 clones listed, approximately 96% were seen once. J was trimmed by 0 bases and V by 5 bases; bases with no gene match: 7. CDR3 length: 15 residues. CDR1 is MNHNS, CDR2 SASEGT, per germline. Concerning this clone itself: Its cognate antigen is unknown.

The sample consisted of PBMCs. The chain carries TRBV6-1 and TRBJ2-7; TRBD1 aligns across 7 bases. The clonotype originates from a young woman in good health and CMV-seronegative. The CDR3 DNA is TGTGCCAGCAGTCAAACAGGGGCTAGCTCCTACGAGCAGTACTTC. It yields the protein CASSQTGASSYEQYF.